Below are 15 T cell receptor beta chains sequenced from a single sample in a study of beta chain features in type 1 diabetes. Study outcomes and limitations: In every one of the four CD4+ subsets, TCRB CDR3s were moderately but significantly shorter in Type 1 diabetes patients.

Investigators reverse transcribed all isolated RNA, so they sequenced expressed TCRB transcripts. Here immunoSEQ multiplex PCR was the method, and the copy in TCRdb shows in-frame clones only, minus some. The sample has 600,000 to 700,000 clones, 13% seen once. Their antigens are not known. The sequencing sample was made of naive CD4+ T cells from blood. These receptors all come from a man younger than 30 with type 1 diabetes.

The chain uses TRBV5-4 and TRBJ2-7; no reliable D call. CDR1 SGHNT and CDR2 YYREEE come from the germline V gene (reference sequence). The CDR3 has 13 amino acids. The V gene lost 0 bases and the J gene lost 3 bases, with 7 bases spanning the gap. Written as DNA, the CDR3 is TGTGCCAGCAGCTTGGTGGGTGGCTACGAGCAGTACTTC. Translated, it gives CASSLVGGYEQYF.

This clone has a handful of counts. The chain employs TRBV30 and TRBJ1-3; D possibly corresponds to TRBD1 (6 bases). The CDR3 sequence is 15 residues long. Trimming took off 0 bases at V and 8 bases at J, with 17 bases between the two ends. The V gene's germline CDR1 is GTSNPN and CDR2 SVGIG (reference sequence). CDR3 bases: TGTGCCTGGAGTGTACTCAGGGGTGCGGTGGACACCATATATTTT. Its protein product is CAWSVLRGAVDTIYF. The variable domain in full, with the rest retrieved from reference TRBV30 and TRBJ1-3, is SQTIHQWPATLVQPVGSPLSLECTVEGTSNPNLYWYRQAAGRGLQLLFYSVGIGQISSEVPQNLSASRPQDRQFILSSKKLLLSDSGFYLCAWSVLRGAVDTIYFGEGSWLTVV.

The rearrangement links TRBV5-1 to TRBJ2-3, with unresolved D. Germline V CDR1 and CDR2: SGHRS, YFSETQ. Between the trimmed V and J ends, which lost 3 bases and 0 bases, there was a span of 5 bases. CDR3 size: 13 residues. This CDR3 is CASSWGSTDTQYF. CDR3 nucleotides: TGCGCCAGCAGCTGGGGTAGCACAGATACGCAGTATTTT.

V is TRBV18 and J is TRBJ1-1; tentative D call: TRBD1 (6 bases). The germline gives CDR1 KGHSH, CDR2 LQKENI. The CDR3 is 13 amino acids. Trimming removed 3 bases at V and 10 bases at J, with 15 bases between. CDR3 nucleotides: TGTGCCAGCTCACCGCAGGACAGCCGGGGAGCTTTCTTT. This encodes CASSPQDSRGAFF.

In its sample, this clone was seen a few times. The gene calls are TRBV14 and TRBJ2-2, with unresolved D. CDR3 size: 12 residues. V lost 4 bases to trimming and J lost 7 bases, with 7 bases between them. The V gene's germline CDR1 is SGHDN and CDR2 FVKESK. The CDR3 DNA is TGTGCCAGCAGCCCTCCTAGCGGGGAGCTGTTTTTT. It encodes CASSPPSGELFF.

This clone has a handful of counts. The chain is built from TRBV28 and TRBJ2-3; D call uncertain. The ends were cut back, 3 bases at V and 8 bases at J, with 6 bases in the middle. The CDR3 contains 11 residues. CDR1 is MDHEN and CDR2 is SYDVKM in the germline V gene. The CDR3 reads CASSFSGTQYF. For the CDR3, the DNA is TGTGCCAGCAGTTTCAGTGGTACGCAGTATTTT.

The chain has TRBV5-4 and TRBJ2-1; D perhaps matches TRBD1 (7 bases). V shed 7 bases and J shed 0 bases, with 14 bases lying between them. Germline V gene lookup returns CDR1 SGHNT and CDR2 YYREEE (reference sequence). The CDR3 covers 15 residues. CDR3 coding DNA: TGTGCCAGCGGACAGGAGGGAATCTCCTACAATGAGCAGTTCTTC. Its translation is CASGQEGISYNEQFF.

The DNA of the CDR3 is TGTGCCAGCAGCTTGAGGGGGGGCGTTGAGACCCAGTACTTC. Translated, it gives CASSLRGGVETQYF. The chain couples TRBV7-2 to TRBJ2-5, with D possibly being TRBD2 (7 bases). The CDR3 contains 14 residues. Germline V gene data show CDR1 as SGHTA and CDR2 as FQGNSA. The V gene lost 3 bases and the J gene lost 5 bases, with 13 bases spanning the gap.

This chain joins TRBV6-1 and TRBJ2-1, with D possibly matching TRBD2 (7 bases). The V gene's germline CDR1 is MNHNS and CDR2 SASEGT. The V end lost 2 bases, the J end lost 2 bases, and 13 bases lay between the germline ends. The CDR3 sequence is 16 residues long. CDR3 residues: CASSEYRGAPYNEQFF. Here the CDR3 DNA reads TGTGCCAGCAGTGAATACCGGGGGGCCCCCTACAATGAGCAGTTCTTC.

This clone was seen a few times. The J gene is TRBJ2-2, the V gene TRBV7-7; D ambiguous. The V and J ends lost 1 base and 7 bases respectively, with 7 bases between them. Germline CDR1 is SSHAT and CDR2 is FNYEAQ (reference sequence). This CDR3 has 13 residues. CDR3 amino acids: CASSLGPSGELFF. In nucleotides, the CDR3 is TGTGCCAGCAGCTTAGGGCCGAGCGGGGAGCTGTTTTTT. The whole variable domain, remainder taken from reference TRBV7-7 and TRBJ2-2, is GAGVSQSPRYKVTKRGQDVTLRCDPISSHATLYWYQQALGQGPEFLTYFNYEAQPDKSGLPSDRFSAERPEGSISTLTIQRTEQRDSAMYRCASSLGPSGELFFGEGSRLTVL.

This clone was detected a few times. The CDR3 spells CASSSIQTGTDTQYF. The CDR3 DNA follows: TGCGCCAGCAGCTCAATACAAACCGGCACAGATACGCAGTATTTT. The J gene is TRBJ2-3, the V gene TRBV5-1; D is undetermined. Looked up from germline, CDR1 is SGHRS and CDR2 is YFSETQ. The CDR3 covers 15 residues. Deletions cut 3 bases from V and 1 base from J, with 12 bases between. Combining the CDR3 with reference TRBV5-1 and TRBJ2-3 gives the whole variable domain KAGVTQTPRYLIKTRGQQVTLSCSPISGHRSVSWYQQTPGQGLQFLFEYFSETQRNKGNFPGRFSGRQFSNSRSEMNVSTLELGDSALYLCASSSIQTGTDTQYFGPGTRLTVL.

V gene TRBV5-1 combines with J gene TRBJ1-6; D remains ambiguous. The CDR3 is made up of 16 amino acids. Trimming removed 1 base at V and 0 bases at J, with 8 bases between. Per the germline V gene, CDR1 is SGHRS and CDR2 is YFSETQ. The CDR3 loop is CASSLPGGSYNSPLHF. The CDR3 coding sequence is TGCGCCAGCAGCTTGCCTGGCGGCTCCTATAATTCACCCCTCCACTTT.

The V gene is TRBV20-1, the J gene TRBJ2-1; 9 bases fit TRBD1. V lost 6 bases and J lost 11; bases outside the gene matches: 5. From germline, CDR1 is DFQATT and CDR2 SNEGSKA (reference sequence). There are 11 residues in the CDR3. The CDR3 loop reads CSARTGDQQFF. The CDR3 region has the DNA TGCAGTGCCCGGACAGGGGATCAGCAGTTCTTC.

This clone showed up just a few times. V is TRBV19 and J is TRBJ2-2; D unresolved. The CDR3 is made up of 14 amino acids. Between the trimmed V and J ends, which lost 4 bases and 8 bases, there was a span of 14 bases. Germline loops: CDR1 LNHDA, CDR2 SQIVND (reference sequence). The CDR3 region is CASSTDGNLGELFF. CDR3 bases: TGTGCCAGTAGTACGGACGGTAACTTAGGGGAGCTGTTTTTT.

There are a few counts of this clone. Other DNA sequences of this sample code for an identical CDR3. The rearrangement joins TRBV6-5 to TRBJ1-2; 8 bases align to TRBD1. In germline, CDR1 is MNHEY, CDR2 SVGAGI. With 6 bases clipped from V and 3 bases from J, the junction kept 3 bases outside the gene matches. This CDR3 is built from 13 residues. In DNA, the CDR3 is TGTGCCAGCAGCCCGGACAGGGACTATGGCTACACCTTC. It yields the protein CASSPDRDYGYTF.